These 3 T cell receptor beta chains came from one sample sequenced in a study of blood T cell repertoires in COVID-19. Sequenced by immunoSEQ multiplex PCR; TCRdb stores in-frame clones only, minus some. The sample has 100,000 or so clones, more than 70% seen once. Input material: peripheral blood. The receptors here all came from a woman aged 55-69 years in a cohort sampled during active or convalescent COVID-19.

The J gene is TRBJ2-2, the V gene TRBV9; tentatively, D is TRBD1 (6 bases). The CDR3 contains 16 residues. CDR1 SGDLS and CDR2 YYNGEE come from the germline V gene. V was clipped by 0 bases and J by 4 bases, with 13 bases between them. CDR3 nucleotide sequence: TGTGCCAGCAGCGTAGGTCAGGGGACATCCACCGGGGAGCTGTTTTTT. It translates to CASSVGQGTSTGELFF. The whole variable domain, remainder taken from reference TRBV9 and TRBJ2-2, is DSGVTQTPKHLITATGQRVTLRCSPRSGDLSVYWYQQSLDQGLQFLIQYYNGEERAKGNILERFSAQQFPDLHSELNLSSLELGDSALYFCASSVGQGTSTGELFFGEGSRLTVL.

The chain has TRBV6-5 and TRBJ1-1, with 7 bases that match TRBD1. The ends lost 6 bases at V and 1 base at J; junction bases unmatched: 5. This CDR3 has 14 residues. Germline CDR1 and CDR2: MNHEY and SVGAGI. The CDR3 DNA reads as TGTGCCAGCAGAGCGGACAGGTGGAACACTGAAGCTTTCTTT. It is translated as CASRADRWNTEAFF.

The rearrangement joins TRBV18 to TRBJ1-1; no reliable D call. V gave up 1 base and J gave up 1 base, with 4 bases separating them. The CDR3 consists of 13 residues. Germline values: CDR1 KGHSH, CDR2 LQKENI. For the CDR3, the DNA is TGTGCCAGCTCACCACTTCGGAACACTGAAGCTTTCTTT. Protein product: CASSPLRNTEAFF.